Sequencing of this TCR beta chain was carried out in a study of T-cell memory formation after mild COVID-19. About the research overall: Each donor largely had its own TCR clusters.

The length of the CDR3 is 15 residues. The germline V gene has CDR1 SGHTA and CDR2 FQGNSA. The germline V and J ends were trimmed by 8 bases and 0 bases, with 14 bases remaining between them. TCRdb re-called the 5' RACE reads through MiXCR, storing one row per CDR3 protein. The sample records about 340,000 distinct CDR3 sequences, 15% being singletons. This clonotype was seen more than once but under ten times. Sequenced: PBMCs or a T cell subset sorted from them (not recorded which). The J gene is TRBJ1-3, the V gene TRBV7-2; a weak D match, TRBD1 (6 bases). The clonotype originates from a man younger than 35 who had mild COVID-19 (a few samples of this study predate the infection). Cell type and time point are not known. The DNA for the CDR3 is TGTGCCAGCTCCCGGACAGTTCACTCTGGAAACACCATATATTTT. Residues: CASSRTVHSGNTIYF.